These T cell receptor beta chains were read from a single sample in a study of cytomegalovirus exposure and HLA in healthy donors. Libraries were prepared by immunoSEQ multiplex PCR; TCRdb keeps only in-frame clonotypes and omits some of them. The sample consists of some 190,000 clones, 78% of them appearing once. The sequenced sample was PBMCs. These receptors all stem from a female donor in good health and CMV-seronegative. Each CDR3 is given with its conserved first and last residue. Each record gives: V gene, D gene, clone size, J gene, CDR3 DNA, CDR3 protein. D genes are given only for firm matches. Clone size is stated in some rows and not others, as once, few, many or a class when expanded.

v_call: TRBV2
d_call: TRBD1
clone_size: NA
j_call: TRBJ1-1
cdr3_nt: TGTGCCAGCAGGGGACAGGGAGGGGGTTTGGCTTTCTTT
cdr3_aa: CASRGQGGGLAFF

v_call: TRBV7-3
d_call: NA
clone_size: NA
j_call: TRBJ2-2
cdr3_nt: TGTGCCAGCAGCTCTGGACATTACACCGGGGAGCTGTTTTTT
cdr3_aa: CASSSGHYTGELFF

v_call: TRBV7-8
d_call: NA
clone_size: NA
j_call: TRBJ2-7
cdr3_nt: TGTGCCAGCAGCTTCACAGGGAGAGCCCCCGAGCAGTACTTC
cdr3_aa: CASSFTGRAPEQYF

v_call: TRBV21-1
d_call: NA
clone_size: few
j_call: TRBJ2-3
cdr3_nt: TGTGCCAGCAGCGACAACAGGGGAGCAGAAAGCACAGATACGCAGTATTTT
cdr3_aa: CASSDNRGAESTDTQYF

v_call: TRBV6-1
d_call: TRBD1
clone_size: NA
j_call: TRBJ1-2
cdr3_nt: TGTGCCAGCAGTGAAGCGCTACAGGGGGCTTTAAGGGGCTACACCTTC
cdr3_aa: CASSEALQGALRGYTF

v_call: TRBV5-1
d_call: TRBD1
clone_size: NA
j_call: TRBJ2-7
cdr3_nt: TGCGCCAGCAGCTTGACAGGGGTCTCCTACGAGCAGTACTTC
cdr3_aa: CASSLTGVSYEQYF

v_call: TRBV7-3
d_call: TRBD1
clone_size: NA
j_call: TRBJ1-2
cdr3_nt: TGTGCCAGCAGCTCGGGACAGGACTATGGCTACACCTTC
cdr3_aa: CASSSGQDYGYTF

v_call: TRBV6-6
d_call: NA
clone_size: NA
j_call: TRBJ2-7
cdr3_nt: TGTGCCAGCAGCCCCCCGGGTGAGCAGTACTTC
cdr3_aa: CASSPPGEQYF

v_call: TRBV18
d_call: TRBD1
clone_size: NA
j_call: TRBJ2-1
cdr3_nt: TGTGCCAGCTCACCACTGGGACAGGGGGCAAATGAGCAGTTCTTC
cdr3_aa: CASSPLGQGANEQFF

v_call: TRBV5-4
d_call: NA
clone_size: NA
j_call: TRBJ2-3
cdr3_nt: TGTGCCAGCAGCTTCTCGGAGGGTGGAACAGATACGCAGTATTTT
cdr3_aa: CASSFSEGGTDTQYF

v_call: TRBV5-1
d_call: TRBD2
clone_size: NA
j_call: TRBJ2-1
cdr3_nt: TGCGCCAGCAGCCTGGGACTAGCGGGCCTCTACAATGAGCAGTTCTTC
cdr3_aa: CASSLGLAGLYNEQFF

v_call: TRBV15
d_call: TRBD1
clone_size: NA
j_call: TRBJ2-7
cdr3_nt: TGTGCCACCAGCAGAAACCGACAGGGCCACTACGAGCAGTACTTC
cdr3_aa: CATSRNRQGHYEQYF

v_call: TRBV11-3
d_call: NA
clone_size: once
j_call: TRBJ2-1
cdr3_nt: TGTGCCAGCAGCCCTAGGGGGGGCTTCAGGGGCAGTGAGCAGTTCTTC
cdr3_aa: CASSPRGGFRGSEQFF

v_call: TRBV15
d_call: TRBD2
clone_size: NA
j_call: TRBJ2-7
cdr3_nt: TGTGCCACCAGCAGAGAAGGGACTAGCGGGAACTACGAGCAGTACTTC
cdr3_aa: CATSREGTSGNYEQYF

v_call: TRBV30
d_call: NA
clone_size: NA
j_call: TRBJ2-7
cdr3_nt: TGTGCCTGGAGTGTAACTCCCCCCTCCGAAGACGGGACACCTCGGGACGAGCAGTACTTC
cdr3_aa: CAWSVTPPSEDGTPRDEQYF

v_call: TRBV2
d_call: NA
clone_size: NA
j_call: TRBJ1-5
cdr3_nt: TGTGCCAGCAGTGAATGGAGGGATCAGCCCCAGCATTTT
cdr3_aa: CASSEWRDQPQHF

v_call: TRBV5-1
d_call: NA
clone_size: NA
j_call: TRBJ2-2
cdr3_nt: TGCGCCAGCAGCTTTGGCGGGATGAACACCGGGGAGCTGTTTTTT
cdr3_aa: CASSFGGMNTGELFF

v_call: TRBV11-3
d_call: TRBD1
clone_size: NA
j_call: TRBJ1-2
cdr3_nt: TGTGCCAGCAGCGCCTGGAGACAGGGTTCTTATGGCTACACCTTC
cdr3_aa: CASSAWRQGSYGYTF

v_call: TRBV6-5
d_call: NA
clone_size: few
j_call: TRBJ1-2
cdr3_nt: TGTGCCAGCAGTTACGCGGGGAACTATGGCTACACCTTC
cdr3_aa: CASSYAGNYGYTF

v_call: TRBV4-1
d_call: NA
clone_size: NA
j_call: TRBJ2-7
cdr3_nt: TGCGCCAGCAGCCAAGCACAGGGTGGCTACGAGCAGTACTTC
cdr3_aa: CASSQAQGGYEQYF

v_call: TRBV5-6
d_call: TRBD1
clone_size: NA
j_call: TRBJ2-7
cdr3_nt: TGTGCCAGCAGCTTCCAGGGGACAGGTAACGAGCAGTACTTC
cdr3_aa: CASSFQGTGNEQYF

v_call: TRBV5-6
d_call: TRBD2
clone_size: NA
j_call: TRBJ2-7
cdr3_nt: TGTGCCAGCAGCAAAGTTAGCGGGGGGTCCTACTACGAGCAGTACTTC
cdr3_aa: CASSKVSGGSYYEQYF

v_call: TRBV30
d_call: TRBD1
clone_size: NA
j_call: TRBJ1-4
cdr3_nt: TGTGCCTGCAAAAAGCGACAGGGGGTTGAAAAACTGTTTTTT
cdr3_aa: CACKKRQGVEKLFF

v_call: TRBV6-5
d_call: NA
clone_size: NA
j_call: TRBJ2-1
cdr3_nt: TGTGCCAGCAGGACTTACATGCACATACATGAGCAGTTCTTC
cdr3_aa: CASRTYMHIHEQFF

v_call: TRBV18
d_call: NA
clone_size: NA
j_call: TRBJ2-3
cdr3_nt: TGTGCCAGCTCACCGCCGGGTAGCGATACGCAGTATTTT
cdr3_aa: CASSPPGSDTQYF

v_call: TRBV7-9
d_call: NA
clone_size: NA
j_call: TRBJ1-2
cdr3_nt: TGTGCCAGCAGCTCAACAGTTAACTATGGCTACACCTTC
cdr3_aa: CASSSTVNYGYTF

v_call: TRBV5-1
d_call: TRBD1
clone_size: NA
j_call: TRBJ2-7
cdr3_nt: TGCGCCAGCAGCTTGGCCGGGACAGGGACCTACGAGCAGTACTTC
cdr3_aa: CASSLAGTGTYEQYF

v_call: TRBV5-5
d_call: NA
clone_size: many
j_call: TRBJ2-1
cdr3_nt: TGTGCCAGCAGCCAGGACAGCGTCTCCTACAATGAGCAGTTCTTC
cdr3_aa: CASSQDSVSYNEQFF

v_call: TRBV11-2
d_call: TRBD1
clone_size: once
j_call: TRBJ2-5
cdr3_nt: TGTGCCAGCAGAAAGCCGGGACAGGGCTCCCAAGAGACCCAGTACTTC
cdr3_aa: CASRKPGQGSQETQYF

v_call: TRBV11-3
d_call: TRBD2
clone_size: NA
j_call: TRBJ2-5
cdr3_nt: TGTGCCAGCAGCTTAGGGAGGGCTAGCGGGGGCGTTGAGACCCAGTACTTC
cdr3_aa: CASSLGRASGGVETQYF

v_call: TRBV6-4
d_call: TRBD1
clone_size: NA
j_call: TRBJ2-7
cdr3_nt: TGTGCCCCGGGGACAGGGACCTACGAGCAGTGCTTC
cdr3_aa: CAPGTGTYEQCF

v_call: TRBV30
d_call: NA
clone_size: NA
j_call: TRBJ1-5
cdr3_nt: TGTGCCTGGAGTTACGGGATATTTGATAGGAGCAATCAGCCCCAGCATTTT
cdr3_aa: CAWSYGIFDRSNQPQHF

v_call: TRBV29-1
d_call: NA
clone_size: NA
j_call: TRBJ1-1
cdr3_nt: TGCAGCGTTGAAGGGGGCCCCCGGGCTACAACTGAAGCTTTCTTT
cdr3_aa: CSVEGGPRATTEAFF

v_call: TRBV1
d_call: NA
clone_size: NA
j_call: TRBJ2-3
cdr3_nt: TGCACCAGCAGCCAAGACCCCGGGGGGGAGTCAGATACGCAGTATTTT
cdr3_aa: CTSSQDPGGESDTQYF

v_call: TRBV4-3
d_call: NA
clone_size: few
j_call: TRBJ1-2
cdr3_nt: TGCGCCAGCAGCCAAGATCTTAGGCAGGGCTATGGCTACACCTTC
cdr3_aa: CASSQDLRQGYGYTF

v_call: TRBV6-6
d_call: NA
clone_size: NA
j_call: TRBJ1-2
cdr3_nt: TGTGCCAGCAGTTACACCGGCGGGGAGAATGGCTACACCTTC
cdr3_aa: CASSYTGGENGYTF

v_call: TRBV6-6
d_call: NA
clone_size: NA
j_call: TRBJ1-4
cdr3_nt: TGTGCCAGCAGTTACTCGATAGAGGGCCCGGATGAAAAACTGTTTTTT
cdr3_aa: CASSYSIEGPDEKLFF

v_call: TRBV7-3
d_call: NA
clone_size: NA
j_call: TRBJ2-1
cdr3_nt: TGTGCCAGCAGCTCCGGGATACCTTACAATGAGCAGTTCTTC
cdr3_aa: CASSSGIPYNEQFF

v_call: TRBV11-2
d_call: NA
clone_size: NA
j_call: TRBJ2-1
cdr3_nt: TGTGCCAGCAGCTCCTTCCTAGGGGGCAATGAGCAGTTCTTC
cdr3_aa: CASSSFLGGNEQFF

v_call: TRBV28
d_call: NA
clone_size: NA
j_call: TRBJ1-5
cdr3_nt: TGTGCCAGCAGTATTGGACTGATCAATCAGCCCCAGCATTTT
cdr3_aa: CASSIGLINQPQHF

v_call: TRBV6-5
d_call: NA
clone_size: NA
j_call: TRBJ2-3
cdr3_nt: TGTGCCAGCGTTATCAGGGCCACAGATACGCAGTATTTT
cdr3_aa: CASVIRATDTQYF

v_call: TRBV29-1
d_call: TRBD2
clone_size: NA
j_call: TRBJ2-1
cdr3_nt: TGCAGCGTCCTAGCGGGAGGGCTTAATGAGCAGTTCTTC
cdr3_aa: CSVLAGGLNEQFF

v_call: TRBV4-1
d_call: NA
clone_size: NA
j_call: TRBJ1-5
cdr3_nt: TGCGCCAGCAGCAATACAGGAGATGGCAATCAGCCCCAGCATTTT
cdr3_aa: CASSNTGDGNQPQHF

v_call: TRBV19
d_call: NA
clone_size: few
j_call: TRBJ1-4
cdr3_nt: TGTGCCAGTAGTACGGAGGCACTAGGGTTTAAACTGTTTTTT
cdr3_aa: CASSTEALGFKLFF

v_call: TRBV9
d_call: NA
clone_size: NA
j_call: TRBJ2-1
cdr3_nt: TGTGCCAGCAGCGTAGCTACTGGAGGGCCAAGTCCCCACAATGAGCAGTTCTTC
cdr3_aa: CASSVATGGPSPHNEQFF

v_call: TRBV5-1
d_call: NA
clone_size: NA
j_call: TRBJ2-2
cdr3_nt: TGCGCCAGCAGCTTTCTGGGGGGGCCGAACACCGGGGAGCTGTTTTTT
cdr3_aa: CASSFLGGPNTGELFF

v_call: TRBV28
d_call: NA
clone_size: NA
j_call: TRBJ2-5
cdr3_nt: TGTGCCAGCAGTCTTGGGAGGCAAGAGACCCAGTACTTC
cdr3_aa: CASSLGRQETQYF

v_call: TRBV9
d_call: TRBD1
clone_size: few
j_call: TRBJ2-5
cdr3_nt: TGTGCCAGCAGCGTGGGGACAGCCCCTCAAGAGACCCAGTACTTC
cdr3_aa: CASSVGTAPQETQYF

v_call: TRBV15
d_call: NA
clone_size: NA
j_call: TRBJ1-2
cdr3_nt: TGTGCCACCAGCGGCGGGGCCGTCTATGGCTACACCTTC
cdr3_aa: CATSGGAVYGYTF

v_call: TRBV18
d_call: NA
clone_size: NA
j_call: TRBJ1-2
cdr3_nt: TGTGCCAGCTCACCATCTACAGAACCTTCACCTTCCTCCTATGGCTACACCTTC
cdr3_aa: CASSPSTEPSPSSYGYTF

v_call: TRBV5-1
d_call: NA
clone_size: NA
j_call: TRBJ2-7
cdr3_nt: TGCGCCAGCAGCGCGACTAGTTCCTACGAGCAGTACTTC
cdr3_aa: CASSATSSYEQYF

v_call: TRBV2
d_call: TRBD2
clone_size: NA
j_call: TRBJ2-7
cdr3_nt: TGTGCCAGCAGGGGTTGGTTTGCGGGGGAAAACGAGCAGTACTTC
cdr3_aa: CASRGWFAGENEQYF

v_call: TRBV6-1
d_call: TRBD1
clone_size: NA
j_call: TRBJ1-1
cdr3_nt: TGTGCCAGCAGTGAAGCGGACAGGGTTGGGACTGAAGCTTTCTTT
cdr3_aa: CASSEADRVGTEAFF

v_call: TRBV28
d_call: TRBD2
clone_size: NA
j_call: TRBJ2-1
cdr3_nt: TGTGCCAGCAGTTTAAGCGGGACGCACAATGAGCAGTTCTTC
cdr3_aa: CASSLSGTHNEQFF

v_call: TRBV5-4
d_call: NA
clone_size: many
j_call: TRBJ1-1
cdr3_nt: TGTGCCAGCAGTTATACAGGGTTAGTAAAGGGCACTGAAGCTTTCTTT
cdr3_aa: CASSYTGLVKGTEAFF

v_call: TRBV20-1
d_call: NA
clone_size: NA
j_call: TRBJ2-5
cdr3_nt: TGCAGTGCTAGCCTCGTGGAGACCCAGTACTTC
cdr3_aa: CSASLVETQYF

v_call: TRBV4-1
d_call: TRBD1
clone_size: NA
j_call: TRBJ1-3
cdr3_nt: TGCGCCAGCAGCCAGTACCCGGGACAGCTCTCTGGAAACACCATATATTTT
cdr3_aa: CASSQYPGQLSGNTIYF